The rows below give T cell receptor beta chains drawn from one sample of a study of T cells in Graves' hyperthyroidism and ophthalmopathy. TCRdb analysed the multiplex PCR reads with MiXCR anew, one entry per CDR3 protein. The table lists roughly 360,000 distinct CDR3 sequences, roughly 13% of them singletons. The source material was blood. The source of these receptors is a man between 25 and 39 years old with Graves' hyperthyroidism that later progressed to Graves' ophthalmopathy. CDR3s include the opening cysteine and the closing phenylalanine or tryptophan. The D gene is left open where the match is weak. The size entry is marked missing in some rows and otherwise reads once, few, many or a size class.

J,V,D,size,DNA,CDR3
TRBJ2-3,TRBV7-9,-,-,TGTGCCAGCAGCCCGCAGGGGATTGGCACAGATACGCAGTATTTT,CASSPQGIGTDTQYF
TRBJ2-3,TRBV11-3,TRBD1,-,TGTGCCAGCAGCTCCCGGGACAGGGGAGTTGGAGATACGCAGTATTTT,CASSSRDRGVGDTQYF
TRBJ2-7,TRBV7-9,-,-,TGTGCCGGGTCTAGCTCCTACGAGCAGTACTTC,CAGSSSYEQYF
TRBJ1-6,TRBV6-1,-,-,TGTGCCGTAGGACGGGACGTTCACTCCTATAATTCACCCCTCCACTTT,CAVGRDVHSYNSPLHF
TRBJ2-7,TRBV10-2,-,-,TGCGCCAGCAGTGAGTTTGGAAGTCCCTACGAGCAGTACTTC,CASSEFGSPYEQYF
TRBJ2-3,TRBV5-4,-,few,TGTGCCAGCAGCCCCCGGACTTGGGAAGATACGCAGTATTTT,CASSPRTWEDTQYF
TRBJ1-2,TRBV5-6,-,few,TGTGCCAGCAGCTTCGGGACAACCTATGGCTACACCTTC,CASSFGTTYGYTF
TRBJ2-1,TRBV7-7,-,-,TGTGCTAGCAGCCCGGGGGACAGCTCCTACAATGAGCAGTTCTTC,CASSPGDSSYNEQFF
TRBJ1-5,TRBV5-1,TRBD1,many,TGCGCCAGCAGCTTGACAGGGGCCGAAAGGGTTTGTCAGCCCCAGCATTTT,CASSLTGAERVCQPQHF
TRBJ1-2,TRBV28,-,few,TGTGCCAGCAGTTTAGAGGGGCGCTGGGGTGGCTACACCTTC,CASSLEGRWGGYTF
TRBJ2-7,TRBV7-6,-,many,TGTGCCAGCAGCCACCCCCGGGGAGTAGGGGGCTCCTACGAGCAGTACTTC,CASSHPRGVGGSYEQYF
TRBJ2-7,TRBV5-5,-,-,TGTGCCAGCAGCTCGAGCAACAGTATTTACGAGCAGTACTTC,CASSSSNSIYEQYF
TRBJ1-4,TRBV12-3/TRBV12-4,TRBD1,many,TGTGCCAGCAGTCTGGGACAGGGTGAAAAACTGTTTTTT,CASSLGQGEKLFF
TRBJ1-2,TRBV12-3/TRBV12-4,-,many,TGTGCCAGCAGTTTAATGTCCCCGGGTGGCTACACCTTC,CASSLMSPGGYTF
TRBJ1-5,TRBV5-1,TRBD1,few,TGCGCCAGCAGCTGGGGGACAGGAGGAAATCAGCCCCAGCATTTT,CASSWGTGGNQPQHF
TRBJ1-1,TRBV30,-,many,TGTGCCTGGAGTGCGGGGGACACTGAAGCTTTCTTT,CAWSAGDTEAFF
TRBJ2-5,TRBV11-2,TRBD2,few,TGTGCCAGCAGCTCCTACCTAGCGGGGGGGCGAGAGACCCAGTACTTC,CASSSYLAGGRETQYF
TRBJ2-7,TRBV20-1,TRBD2,many,TGCAGTGCTAGGGACCTAGCGGGGCCCTCCTACGAGCAGTACTTC,CSARDLAGPSYEQYF
TRBJ1-2,TRBV6-5,-,-,TGTGCCAGCAGTTATCGGGCGGGCAGCTATGGCTACACCTTC,CASSYRAGSYGYTF
TRBJ1-5,TRBV6-1,-,many,TGTGCCAGCAACTTACTGCAGACTAGCAATCAGCCCCAGCATTTT,CASNLLQTSNQPQHF
TRBJ2-7,TRBV3-1,-,few,TGTGCCAGCAGCCCCCTCTCTGGGGGCCTCGGGGAGCAGTACTTC,CASSPLSGGLGEQYF
TRBJ2-5,TRBV10-3,TRBD2,many,TGTGCCATCAGTGAGTCGAGCGGGGTGGAGACCCAGTACTTC,CAISESSGVETQYF